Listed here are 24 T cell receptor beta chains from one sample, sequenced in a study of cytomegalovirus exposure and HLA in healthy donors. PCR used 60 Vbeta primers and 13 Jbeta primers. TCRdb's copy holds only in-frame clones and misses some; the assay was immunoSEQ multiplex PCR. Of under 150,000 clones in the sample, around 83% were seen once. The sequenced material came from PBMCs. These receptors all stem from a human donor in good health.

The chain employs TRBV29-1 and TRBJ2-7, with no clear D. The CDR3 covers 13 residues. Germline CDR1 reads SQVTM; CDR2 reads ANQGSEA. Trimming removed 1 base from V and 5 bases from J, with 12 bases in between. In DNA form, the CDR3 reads TGCAGCGTTGAAGTGGTAGCCGGCCACGAGCAGTACTTC. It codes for CSVEVVAGHEQYF.

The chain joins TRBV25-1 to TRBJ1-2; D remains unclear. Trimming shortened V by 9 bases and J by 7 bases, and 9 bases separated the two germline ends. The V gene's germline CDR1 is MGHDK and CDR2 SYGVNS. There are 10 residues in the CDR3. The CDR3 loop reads CASFSGGYTF. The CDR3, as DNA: TGTGCCAGTTTTTCGGGTGGCTACACCTTC.

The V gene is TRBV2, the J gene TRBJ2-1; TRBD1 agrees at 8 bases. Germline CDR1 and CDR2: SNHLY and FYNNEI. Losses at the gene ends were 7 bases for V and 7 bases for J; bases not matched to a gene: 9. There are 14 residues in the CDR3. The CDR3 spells CASIFGRGLNEQFF. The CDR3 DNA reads TGTGCCAGCATTTTTGGCAGGGGGCTGAATGAGCAGTTCTTC.

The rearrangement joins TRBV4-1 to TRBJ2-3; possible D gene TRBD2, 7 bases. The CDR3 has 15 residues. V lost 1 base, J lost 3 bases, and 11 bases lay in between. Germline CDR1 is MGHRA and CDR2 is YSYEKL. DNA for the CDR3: TGCGCCAGCAGCCAAGTTGCGGGGGCGACAGATACGCAGTATTTT. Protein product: CASSQVAGATDTQYF.

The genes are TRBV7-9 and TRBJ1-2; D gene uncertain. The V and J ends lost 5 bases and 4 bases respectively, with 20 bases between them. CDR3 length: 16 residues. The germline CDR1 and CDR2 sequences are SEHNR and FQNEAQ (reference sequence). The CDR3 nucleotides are TGTGCCAGCAGCAACAATCCACGGGGTCCCCCCTATGGCTACACCTTC. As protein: CASSNNPRGPPYGYTF.

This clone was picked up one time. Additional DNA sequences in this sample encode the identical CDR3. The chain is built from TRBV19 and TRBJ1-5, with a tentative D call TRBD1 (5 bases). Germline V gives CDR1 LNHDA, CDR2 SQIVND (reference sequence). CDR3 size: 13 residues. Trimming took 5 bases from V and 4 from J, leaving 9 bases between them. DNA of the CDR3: TGTGCCAGTAGTCACACAGGAAATCAGCCCCAGCATTTT. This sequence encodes CASSHTGNQPQHF.

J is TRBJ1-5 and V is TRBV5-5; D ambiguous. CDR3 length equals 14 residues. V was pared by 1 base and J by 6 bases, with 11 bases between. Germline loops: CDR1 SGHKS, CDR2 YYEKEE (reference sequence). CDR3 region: CASSLNLGSQPQHF. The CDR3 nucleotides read TGTGCCAGCAGCTTGAACCTAGGTAGTCAGCCCCAGCATTTT.

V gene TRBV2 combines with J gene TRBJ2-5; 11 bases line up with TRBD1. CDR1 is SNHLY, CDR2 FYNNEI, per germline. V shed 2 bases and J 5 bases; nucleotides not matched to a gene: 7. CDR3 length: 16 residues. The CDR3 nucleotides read TGTGCCAGCAGTGAATTTGGGACAGGGGGAATGGAGACCCAGTACTTC. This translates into CASSEFGTGGMETQYF.

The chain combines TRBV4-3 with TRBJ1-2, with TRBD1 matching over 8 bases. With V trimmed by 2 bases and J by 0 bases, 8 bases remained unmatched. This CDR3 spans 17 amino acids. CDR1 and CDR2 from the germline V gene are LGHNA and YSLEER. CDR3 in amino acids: CASSQWQGAEANYGYTF. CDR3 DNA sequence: TGCGCCAGCAGCCAATGGCAGGGGGCAGAAGCTAACTATGGCTACACCTTC.

The CDR3 protein is CASSVGRGQNQPQHF. In DNA, the CDR3 is TGTGCCAGCAGCGTAGGCAGGGGGCAGAATCAGCCCCAGCATTTT. This chain joins TRBV9 and TRBJ1-5; 8 nucleotides line up with TRBD1. Germline trimming cut 0 bases from V and 4 bases from J; bases unmatched to any gene: 3. Germline CDR1 and CDR2: SGDLS and YYNGEE. CDR3 size: 15 residues.

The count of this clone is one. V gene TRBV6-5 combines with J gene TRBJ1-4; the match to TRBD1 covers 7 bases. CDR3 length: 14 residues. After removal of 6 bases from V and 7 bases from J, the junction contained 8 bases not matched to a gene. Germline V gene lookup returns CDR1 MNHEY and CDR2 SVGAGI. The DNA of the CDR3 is TGTGCCAGCAGGGCCGGGACAGAGTCTGAAAAACTGTTTTTT. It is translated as CASRAGTESEKLFF.

Here the CDR3 DNA reads TGTGCCAGCAGCGTTCCGGGACAGGGACCTAATTCACCCCTCCACTTT. As protein: CASSVPGQGPNSPLHF. V usage is TRBV4-2 and J usage is TRBJ1-6; 9 bases line up with TRBD1. The germline V gene encodes CDR1 LGHNA and CDR2 YNFKEQ. CDR3 length: 16 amino acids. J was trimmed by 6 bases and V by 5 bases; bases with no gene match: 8.

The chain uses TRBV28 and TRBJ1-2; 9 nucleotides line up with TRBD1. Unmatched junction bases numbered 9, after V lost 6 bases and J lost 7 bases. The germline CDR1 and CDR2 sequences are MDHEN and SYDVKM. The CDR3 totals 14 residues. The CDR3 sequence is CASRSYRGRPGYTF. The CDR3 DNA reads TGTGCCAGCAGGAGCTACAGGGGGCGCCCTGGCTACACCTTC.

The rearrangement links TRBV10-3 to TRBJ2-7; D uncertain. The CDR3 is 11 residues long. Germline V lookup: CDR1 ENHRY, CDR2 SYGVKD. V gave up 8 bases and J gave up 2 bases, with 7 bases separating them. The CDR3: CAIAHAYEQYF. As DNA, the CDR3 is TGTGCCATCGCGCATGCCTACGAGCAGTACTTC.

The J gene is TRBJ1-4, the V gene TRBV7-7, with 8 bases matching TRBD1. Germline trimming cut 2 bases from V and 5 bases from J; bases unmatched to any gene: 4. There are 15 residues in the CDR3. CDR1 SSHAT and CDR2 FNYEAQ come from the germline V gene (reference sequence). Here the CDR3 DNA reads TGTGCCAGCAGCTTAACGACAGGGGCGAATGAAAAACTGTTTTTT. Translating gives CASSLTTGANEKLFF. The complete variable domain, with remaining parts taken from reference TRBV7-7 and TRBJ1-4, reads GAGVSQSPRYKVTKRGQDVTLRCDPISSHATLYWYQQALGQGPEFLTYFNYEAQPDKSGLPSDRFSAERPEGSISTLTIQRTEQRDSAMYRCASSLTTGANEKLFFGSGTQLSVL.

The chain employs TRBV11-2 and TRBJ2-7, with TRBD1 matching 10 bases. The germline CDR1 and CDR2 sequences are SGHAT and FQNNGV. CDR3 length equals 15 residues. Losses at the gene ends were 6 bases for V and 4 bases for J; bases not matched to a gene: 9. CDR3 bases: TGTGCCAGCAGGTTACCGGGACAGGGGAAGTACGAGCAGTACTTC. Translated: CASRLPGQGKYEQYF.

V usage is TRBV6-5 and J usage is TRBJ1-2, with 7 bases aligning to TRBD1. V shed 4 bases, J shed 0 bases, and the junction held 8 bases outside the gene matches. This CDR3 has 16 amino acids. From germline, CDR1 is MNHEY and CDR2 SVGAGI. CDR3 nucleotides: TGTGCCAGCAGTTTGACAGGGTCCGAAACTAACTATGGCTACACCTTC. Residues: CASSLTGSETNYGYTF.

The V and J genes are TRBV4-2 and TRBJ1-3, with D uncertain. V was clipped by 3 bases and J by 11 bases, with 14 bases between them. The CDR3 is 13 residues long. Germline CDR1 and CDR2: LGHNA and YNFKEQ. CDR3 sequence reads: CASSQSLGSAIYF. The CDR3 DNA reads TGTGCCAGCAGCCAGAGCCTGGGTAGCGCCATATATTTT.

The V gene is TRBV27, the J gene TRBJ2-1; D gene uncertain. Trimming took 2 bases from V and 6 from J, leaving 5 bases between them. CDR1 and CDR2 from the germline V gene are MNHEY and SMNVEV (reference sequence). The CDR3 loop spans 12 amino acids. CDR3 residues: CASSLPGNEQFF. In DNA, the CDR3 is TGTGCCAGCAGTTTACCCGGCAATGAGCAGTTCTTC.

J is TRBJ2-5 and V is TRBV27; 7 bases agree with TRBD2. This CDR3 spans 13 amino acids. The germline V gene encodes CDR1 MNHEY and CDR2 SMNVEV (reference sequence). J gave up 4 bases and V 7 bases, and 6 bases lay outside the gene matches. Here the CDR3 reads CASMGGVSETQYF. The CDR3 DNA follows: TGTGCCAGCATGGGGGGGGTATCAGAGACCCAGTACTTC.

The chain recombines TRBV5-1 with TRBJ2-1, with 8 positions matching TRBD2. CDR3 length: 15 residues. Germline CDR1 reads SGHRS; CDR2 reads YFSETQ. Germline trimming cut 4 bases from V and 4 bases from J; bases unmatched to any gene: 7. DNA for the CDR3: TGCGCCAGCAGCCTACGGGCGGGGGGATACAATGAGCAGTTCTTC. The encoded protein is CASSLRAGGYNEQFF.

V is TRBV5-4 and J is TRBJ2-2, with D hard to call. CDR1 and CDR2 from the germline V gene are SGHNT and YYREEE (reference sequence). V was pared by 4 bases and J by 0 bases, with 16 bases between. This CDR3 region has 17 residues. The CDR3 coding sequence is TGTGCCAGCAGCCCGGATCTGGTAGACTCGAACACCGGGGAGCTGTTTTTT. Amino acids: CASSPDLVDSNTGELFF.

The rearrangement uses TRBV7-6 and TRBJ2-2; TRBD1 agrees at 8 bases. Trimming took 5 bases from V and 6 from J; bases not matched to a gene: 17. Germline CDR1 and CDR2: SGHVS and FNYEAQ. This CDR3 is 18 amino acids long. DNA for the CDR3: TGTGCCAGCAGCACCTCCGGGACAGGTGTCGGGCCCCCCGGGGAGCTGTTTTTT. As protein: CASSTSGTGVGPPGELFF.

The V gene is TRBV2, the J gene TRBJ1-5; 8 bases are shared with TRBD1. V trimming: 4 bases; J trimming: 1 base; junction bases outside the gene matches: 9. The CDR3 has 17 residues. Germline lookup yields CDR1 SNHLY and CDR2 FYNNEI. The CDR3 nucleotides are TGTGCCAGCAGTGGAGGACAGGGTAATCCCAGCAATCAGCCCCAGCATTTT. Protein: CASSGGQGNPSNQPQHF.